These T cell receptor beta chains were read from a single sample in a study of T-cell reconstitution after alpha-beta-depleted transplantation in children. TCRdb fed the PCR reads into MiXCR, producing one record per CDR3 protein. Found here are around 210,000 distinct CDR3 sequences, around 7% of them singletons; the top ten hold around 5%. The sample in question was PBMCs, obtained before TCRalphabeta/CD19-depleted stem cell transplant. Receptors originate from a boy younger than 10 with acute lymphoblastic leukemia, due to receive a stem cell transplant. Each CDR3 is given with its conserved first and last residue. D genes are given only for firm matches. Clone size is shown for a subset of rows, as once, few, many or a class of expanded clone.

CDR3aa | CDR3nt | abundance | j_gene | d_gene | v_gene
CASSLAGLPYEQYF | TGTGCCAGCAGCTTAGCAGGGCTCCCCTACGAGCAGTACTTC | NA | TRBJ2-7 | NA | TRBV7-9
CSVEPRGSVWAQYF | TGCAGCGTTGAACCCCGTGGGTCAGTGTGGGCGCAGTATTTT | many | TRBJ2-3 | NA | TRBV29-1
CASSLKEKRTGELFF | TGTGCCAGCAGCTTAAAAGAGAAGCGCACCGGGGAGCTGTTTTTT | few | TRBJ2-2 | NA | TRBV7-9
CASSYVGAEAFF | TGTGCCAGCAGCTACGTAGGGGCTGAAGCTTTCTTT | many | TRBJ1-1 | NA | TRBV11-2
CASSLELLSGETQYF | TGTGCCAGCAGCTTAGAACTCCTCAGCGGAGAGACCCAGTACTTC | NA | TRBJ2-5 | NA | TRBV7-2
CASSVWAGDEQYF | TGTGCCAGCAGCGTATGGGCAGGGGACGAGCAGTACTTC | many | TRBJ2-7 | NA | TRBV9
CASSPPSRGPNTEAFF | TGTGCCAGCTCACCTCCGTCTCGGGGTCCGAACACTGAAGCTTTCTTT | many | TRBJ1-1 | NA | TRBV18
CASSAWDRGGTYGYTF | TGTGCCAGCAGTGCCTGGGACAGGGGTGGAACCTATGGCTACACCTTC | few | TRBJ1-2 | TRBD1 | TRBV28
CASSSTPDQPQHF | TGCGCCAGCAGCTCCACGCCCGATCAGCCCCAGCATTTT | many | TRBJ1-5 | NA | TRBV5-1
CASSYVLDSQETQYF | TGTGCCAGCAGTTACGTCTTGGACAGCCAAGAGACCCAGTACTTC | many | TRBJ2-5 | NA | TRBV6-2/TRBV6-3
CASSLPRRTEAFF | TGTGCCAGCAGCCTCCCAAGGAGGACTGAAGCTTTCTTT | many | TRBJ1-1 | NA | TRBV28
CASSLGRQPNEQFF | TGTGCCAGCAGCTTAGGGCGACAGCCTAATGAGCAGTTCTTC | many | TRBJ2-1 | NA | TRBV7-2
CASSLGGSRADTQYF | TGTGCCAGCAGCCTCGGGGGGAGTAGGGCAGATACGCAGTATTTT | few | TRBJ2-3 | TRBD2 | TRBV5-4
CASSPTMGFYTF | TGTGCCAGCAGTCCGACAATGGGCTTCTACACCTTC | NA | TRBJ1-2 | NA | TRBV6-5
CASRPTSGFLGDEQFF | TGTGCCAGCAGGCCGACTAGCGGGTTTCTAGGGGATGAGCAGTTCTTC | many | TRBJ2-1 | TRBD2 | TRBV12-3/TRBV12-4
CASSVWDMVGYTF | TGTGCCAGCAGTGTCTGGGACATGGTCGGCTACACCTTC | many | TRBJ1-2 | NA | TRBV25-1
CSARRGGPGELFF | TGCAGTGCGCGACGTGGGGGTCCCGGGGAGCTGTTTTTT | many | TRBJ2-2 | NA | TRBV20-1
CASSLKGDTIYF | TGTGCCAGCAGCCTAAAAGGGGACACCATATATTTT | NA | TRBJ1-3 | NA | TRBV7-2
CASSQGQDRNNQPQHF | TGTGCCAGCAGCCAGGGACAGGACCGAAACAATCAGCCCCAGCATTTT | NA | TRBJ1-5 | TRBD1 | TRBV4-2
CSARLGTSGGDTQYF | TGCAGTGCTAGACTGGGGACTAGCGGGGGGGATACGCAGTATTTT | many | TRBJ2-3 | TRBD2 | TRBV20-1
CASAAGRTDTQYF | TGTGCCAGCGCGGCGGGAAGGACAGATACGCAGTATTTT | many | TRBJ2-3 | NA | TRBV25-1
CASSPAGALTDTQYF | TGTGCCAGCAGTCCTGCGGGAGCTCTCACAGATACGCAGTATTTT | NA | TRBJ2-3 | TRBD2 | TRBV12-3/TRBV12-4
CASSVLFRDRDYQPQHF | TGCGCCAGCAGCGTTTTGTTTCGGGACAGGGACTATCAGCCCCAGCATTTT | NA | TRBJ1-5 | TRBD1 | TRBV4-3
CSALIRGVAEQYF | TGCAGTGCCCTCATCCGGGGGGTGGCCGAGCAGTACTTC | many | TRBJ2-7 | TRBD2 | TRBV20-1
CASSSRQNYGYTF | TGTGCCAGCAGCTCACGACAGAACTATGGCTACACCTTC | many | TRBJ1-2 | NA | TRBV5-4
CASGRTGGLTDTQYF | TGTGCCAGCGGGAGAACCGGGGGCCTCACAGATACGCAGTATTTT | NA | TRBJ2-3 | NA | TRBV6-5
CASSQNEKLFF | TGCGCCAGCAGCCAAAATGAAAAACTGTTTTTT | many | TRBJ1-4 | NA | TRBV5-1
CASSWSAGVPYEQYF | TGTGCCAGCAGTTGGTCGGCAGGGGTTCCCTACGAGCAGTACTTC | few | TRBJ2-7 | NA | TRBV6-2/TRBV6-3
CASSLDRLHSGNTIYF | TGTGCCAGCAGCTTAGACAGGCTGCACTCTGGAAACACCATATATTTT | few | TRBJ1-3 | NA | TRBV11-3
CASSLEILAGNTGELFF | TGCGCCAGCAGCTTGGAGATACTAGCGGGGAACACCGGGGAGCTGTTTTTT | many | TRBJ2-2 | TRBD2 | TRBV5-1
CASSLTSGWGRLNTEAFF | TGTGCCAGCAGCTTAACCTCCGGTTGGGGCAGGTTGAACACTGAAGCTTTCTTT | NA | TRBJ1-1 | NA | TRBV11-2
CASGSGTSLSTDTQYF | TGTGCTAGTGGTTCCGGGACTAGCCTGAGCACAGATACGCAGTATTTT | few | TRBJ2-3 | TRBD2 | TRBV12-5
CASSFATLNQPQHF | TGTGCCAGCAGTTTCGCAACCCTCAATCAGCCCCAGCATTTT | few | TRBJ1-5 | NA | TRBV28
CASSQPFDGLSYNEQFF | TGTGCCAGCAGCCAACCTTTCGATGGGCTCTCCTACAATGAGCAGTTCTTC | many | TRBJ2-1 | NA | TRBV4-2
CASSLRRPGNTIYF | TGTGCCAGCAGCTTGAGACGTCCTGGAAACACCATATATTTT | NA | TRBJ1-3 | NA | TRBV7-2
CSVDTALMNTEAFF | TGCAGCGTTGACACAGCCCTAATGAACACTGAAGCTTTCTTT | NA | TRBJ1-1 | NA | TRBV29-1
CASSLGNEQFF | TGTGCCAGCAGTTTGGGGAATGAGCAGTTCTTC | many | TRBJ2-1 | NA | TRBV5-1
CASSVVSDSGNTIYF | TGTGCCAGCAGTGTAGTATCGGACTCTGGAAACACCATATATTTT | many | TRBJ1-3 | NA | TRBV2
CASTLGGEAFF | TGTGCCAGCACCCTCGGCGGGGAAGCTTTCTTT | few | TRBJ1-1 | NA | TRBV12-3/TRBV12-4
CASSFLSSTDTQYF | TGTGCCAGCAGCTTCCTTTCTAGCACAGATACGCAGTATTTT | medium-sized | TRBJ2-3 | NA | TRBV7-2
CASYTPAPGELFF | TGTGCCAGCTATACGCCAGCGCCCGGGGAGCTGTTTTTT | few | TRBJ2-2 | NA | TRBV6-2/TRBV6-3
CSVEFDTWGEKLFF | TGCAGCGTTGAATTCGACACATGGGGCGAAAAACTGTTTTTT | many | TRBJ1-4 | NA | TRBV29-1
CASSLVSSGSYNEQFF | TGTGCCAGCAGCTTGGTATCTAGCGGGAGCTACAATGAGCAGTTCTTC | few | TRBJ2-1 | TRBD2 | TRBV5-6
CASSLRADEQYF | TGTGCCAGCAGTTTACGGGCAGACGAGCAGTACTTC | many | TRBJ2-7 | NA | TRBV12-3/TRBV12-4
CASSEVRDNEQFF | TGTGCCAGCAGTGAAGTCAGGGACAATGAGCAGTTCTTC | many | TRBJ2-1 | NA | TRBV2
CASSLTGGRAKNIQYF | TGTGCCAGCAGTCTTACAGGGGGCCGGGCCAAAAACATTCAGTACTTC | many | TRBJ2-4 | TRBD1 | TRBV28
CASSREGSLGTQYF | TGTGCCAGCAGCCGAGAGGGTTCTTTGGGGACCCAGTACTTC | NA | TRBJ2-5 | NA | TRBV7-2
CASSCTRINQPQHF | TGTGCCAGCAGCTGTACACGGATCAATCAGCCCCAGCATTTT | few | TRBJ1-5 | NA | TRBV12-3/TRBV12-4
CSASTGGVRNYGYTF | TGCAGTGCTAGCACAGGGGGAGTAAGGAACTATGGCTACACCTTC | few | TRBJ1-2 | TRBD1 | TRBV20-1
CASSPKVLGDAGYTF | TGTGCCAGCTCACCAAAGGTCCTCGGGGATGCGGGCTACACCTTC | NA | TRBJ1-2 | NA | TRBV18
CSARDEQGSYEQYF | TGCAGTGCTAGAGATGAGCAGGGCTCCTACGAGCAGTACTTC | many | TRBJ2-7 | NA | TRBV20-1
CASSLRGRYEAFF | TGTGCCAGCAGCTTGCGGGGGCGATATGAAGCTTTCTTT | NA | TRBJ1-1 | NA | TRBV5-6
CSADSSGSVNEQFF | TGCAGTGCTGACTCTAGCGGGAGTGTGAATGAGCAGTTCTTC | many | TRBJ2-1 | TRBD2 | TRBV20-1
CASSPGTGDSPLHF | TGTGCCAGCAGCCCCGGGACAGGGGATTCACCCCTCCACTTT | few | TRBJ1-6 | TRBD1 | TRBV7-9
CASSGGQGVYEQYF | TGTGCCAGCAGCGGAGGACAGGGAGTCTACGAGCAGTACTTC | few | TRBJ2-7 | TRBD1 | TRBV5-4
CAWSVVPNIQYF | TGTGCCTGGAGTGTAGTACCGAACATTCAGTACTTC | few | TRBJ2-4 | NA | TRBV30
CASSLQGTGGYTF | TGTGCCAGCAGTTTACAGGGGACCGGTGGCTACACCTTC | many | TRBJ1-2 | NA | TRBV12-3/TRBV12-4
CASSQLTSETTDTQYF | TGCGCCAGCAGCCAACTCACTAGCGAGACCACAGATACGCAGTATTTT | few | TRBJ2-3 | TRBD2 | TRBV4-3
CASSFVQDPGELFF | TGTGCCAGCAGTTTCGTACAGGACCCCGGGGAGCTGTTTTTT | many | TRBJ2-2 | NA | TRBV6-5